The T cell receptor beta chain under discussion was sequenced for a study of blood T cells in healthy people across ages. CDR3 length equals 15 residues. With 4 bases clipped from V and 4 bases from J, the junction kept 8 bases outside the gene matches. The germline V gene has CDR1 SGHRS and CDR2 YFSETQ. PCR was performed a second time for roughly 7 to 12 cycles using a sample-barcoded 5' primer and a J-beta primer mix. Each cDNA molecule received a tag from a template-switch adaptor that had 12 random nucleotides. Via MiXCR, TCRdb re-called the 5' RACE reads, giving one row per CDR3 protein. The sample yields 1.5 million to 2 million distinct CDR3 sequences, around 40% seen once.

The specimen was blood. This chain connects TRBV5-1 to TRBJ1-2, with 9 nucleotides matching TRBD1. This sequence was found in a human donor in good health. CDR3 amino acids: CASSTGQGEIYGYTF. The DNA of the CDR3 is TGCGCCAGCAGCACGGGACAGGGAGAAATCTATGGCTACACCTTC.